This TCR beta chain comes out of a study of blood T cells in healthy people across ages. This clonotype was seen just once. The antigen is unknown. Findings of the study overall: Diversity was estimated from one million T cells, and these estimates were considered underestimates.

CDR3 length: 17 residues. Looked up from germline, CDR1 is DFQATT and CDR2 is SNEGSKA (reference sequence). Trimming at V came to 3 bases and at J to 1 base, leaving 9 bases not matched to a gene. Together with a sample-barcoded 5' primer, a J-beta primer mix was included in a second PCR lasting 7 to 11 cycles. TCRdb itself ran the 5' RACE reads through MiXCR, one entry per CDR3 protein. The sample lists roughly 1.6 million distinct CDR3 sequences, about 31% occurring once. The chain is built from TRBV20-1 and TRBJ2-7; 13 bases fit TRBD2. This TCR was recovered from a woman in her 30s in good health. Sequencing was carried out using blood. CDR3 bases: TGCAGTGCTAGGGTAGTCGGGGGACTAGCGGGATCCTACGAGCAGTACTTC. Its protein product is CSARVVGGLAGSYEQYF.